Here is one TCR beta chain with its context. The CDR3 covers 14 residues. Germline CDR1 SGDLS, CDR2 YYNGEE. This specimen belongs to a study of T cells expressing NK-cell markers. TCRdb reprocessed the 5' RACE reads and keeps a single row for each CDR3 protein, giving no DNA. The data include 500,000 to 600,000 distinct CDR3 sequences; the top ten clones carry roughly 3.4%. This chain links TRBV9 with TRBJ2-3; TCRdb names TRBD2, which stays unverified in the absence of DNA. Sample: blood T cells: a sorted CD56 or NKG2C T cell subset, CD4+ or CD8+ T cells, or bulk PBMC T cells (not recorded which). The sequence derives from a man aged 18 to 35 in good health. The CDR3 here is CASSGLVGHGTQYF.